This record looks at one TCR beta chain sequence and its context. This entry is derived from a study of blood T cell repertoires in COVID-19. For the study at large: Sources were T cells, B-cell-depleted T cells, or PBMCs; the material itself was cDNA or gDNA.

Germline V gene lookup returns CDR1 MDHEN and CDR2 SYDVKM. The CDR3 consists of 14 residues. V shed 6 bases and J shed 6 bases, with 12 bases lying between them. Per the original methods: Quantification of nucleated cells was approximated via reference gene primer amplification. TCRdb's table, derived via immunoSEQ multiplex PCR, lists solely in-frame clones and lacks some. The V and J calls and the clone size are those of that table, but D and trimming were determined from the DNA. The sample records about 160,000 clones, around 88% being singletons. Participant-given clinical history determined each cohort assignment.

This chain links TRBV28 with TRBJ1-6; no firm D call. Source material: PBMCs or T cells enriched from blood (not recorded which). The source of this sequence is a woman aged 45-60 years in a cohort exposed to, infected with or recovered from COVID-19 (not recorded which). DNA for the CDR3: TGTGCCAGCAGCTCCCCAGGCCTTAATTCACCCCTCCACTTT. Encoded protein: CASSSPGLNSPLHF. The complete variable domain, with remaining parts taken from reference TRBV28 and TRBJ1-6, reads DVKVTQSSRYLVKRTGEKVFLECVQDMDHENMFWYRQDPGLGLRLIYFSYDVKMKEKGDIPEGYSVSREKKERFSLILESASTNQTSMYLCASSSPGLNSPLHFGNGTRLTVT.